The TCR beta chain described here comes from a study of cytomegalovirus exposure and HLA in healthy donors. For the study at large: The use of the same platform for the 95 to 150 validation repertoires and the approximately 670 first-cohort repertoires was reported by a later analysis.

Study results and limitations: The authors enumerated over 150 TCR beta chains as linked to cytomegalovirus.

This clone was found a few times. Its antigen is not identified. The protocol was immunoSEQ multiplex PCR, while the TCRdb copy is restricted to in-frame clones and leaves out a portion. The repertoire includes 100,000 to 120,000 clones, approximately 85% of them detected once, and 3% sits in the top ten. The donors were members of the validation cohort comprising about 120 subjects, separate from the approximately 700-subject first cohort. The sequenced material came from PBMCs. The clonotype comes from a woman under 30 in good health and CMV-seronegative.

Here the CDR3 reads CASSPGGYLYF. CDR3 in DNA: TGTGCCAGCAGCCCGGGGGGTTATCTGTACTTC. J is TRBJ2-7 and V is TRBV7-9; 7 bases are a match to TRBD2. The CDR3 sequence is 11 residues long. Germline assignment: CDR1 SEHNR and CDR2 FQNEAQ (reference sequence). Trimming cost V 5 bases and J 12 bases; bases outside gene matches: 7.